This T cell receptor (beta chain) comes out of a study of shared clonotypes between healthy human individuals. The wider study: Per-donor plates numbered three CD4 naive, three CD4 memory, two CD8 naive and one CD8 memory. Study-level findings and limits: Inspection by rarefaction showed sorted-subset sequencing to be incomplete despite large depth. All-four-donor shared clonotypes had higher generation probabilities than non-shared clonotypes did.

Deep-level running was used for the assay. Clones were sequenced by immunoSEQ multiplex PCR, and TCRdb holds only the in-frame ones, with some missing. The table records approximately 2.1 million clones, more than 80% of them present only once. Details on this clone: Its antigen is currently unknown.

V dropped 5 bases and J dropped 4 bases, with 15 bases sitting between them. The CDR3 is 15 amino acids. Germline assignment: CDR1 SQVTM and CDR2 ANQGSEA. The receptor comes from a man aged 18 to 29 in good health. Some clones in this sample may be carry-over from other donors' samples. Material for sequencing was naive CD4+ T cells from PBMCs. The subset: CD45RA+ positively selected. V gene TRBV29-1 combines with J gene TRBJ2-6; D is perhaps TRBD1 or TRBD2 (5 bases each). The DNA for the CDR3 is TGCAGCGTTTCTCACGGGACGCGCGGGGCCAACGTCCTGACTTTC. Amino acids: CSVSHGTRGANVLTF. The full variable domain, its missing parts supplied by reference TRBV29-1 and TRBJ2-6, is SAVISQKPSRDICQRGTSLTIQCQVDSQVTMMFWYRQQPGQSLTLIATANQGSEATYESGFVIDKFPISRPNLTFSTLTVSNMSPEDSSIYLCSVSHGTRGANVLTFGAGSRLTVL.